The present T cell receptor (beta chain) was sequenced within a study of T-cell reconstitution after alpha-beta-depleted transplantation in children. The germline V gene has CDR1 LNHDA and CDR2 SQIVND (reference sequence). Trimming removed 4 bases from V and 0 bases from J, with 10 bases in between. The CDR3 is 14 amino acids. Unique molecular identifiers were incorporated during preparation of the TCRbeta library. A single record per CDR3 protein comes from TCRdb applying MiXCR to the PCR reads. The sample holds 80,000 to 100,000 distinct CDR3 sequences; about a quarter are singletons and the top ten take about 22%. A word on this clonotype: Its antigen is as yet unknown.

Study-wide results and caveats: Reportedly, roughly two months post-transplant, alpha-beta T cells arose from several hundred expanded graft clones.

The receptor was derived from a boy aged 2-15 years with acute lymphoblastic leukemia, due to receive a stem cell transplant. V is TRBV19 and J is TRBJ2-7; D is perhaps TRBD2 (5 bases). The sample here was PBMCs, taken before TCRalphabeta/CD19-depleted stem cell transplant. DNA for the CDR3: TGTGCCAGTAGTAGAGCGGTAAGCTCCTACGAGCAGTACTTC. It translates to CASSRAVSSYEQYF. Full variable domain (missing parts from reference TRBV19 and TRBJ2-7): DGGITQSPKYLFRKEGQNVTLSCEQNLNHDAMYWYRQDPGQGLRLIYYSQIVNDFQKGDIAEGYSVSREKKESFPLTVTSAQKNPTAFYLCASSRAVSSYEQYFGPGTRLTVT.